This T cell receptor (beta chain) was retrieved from a study of neurological immune-mediated disorders. Study conclusions and caveats: While HTLV-1-associated myelopathy showed the greatest TCR clonal expansion, multiple sclerosis showed the least, falling below healthy controls.

The cDNA came from 5'RACE with 10-nucleotide random UMIs. Every sequencing run produced over 170 million TCR-beta sequences, and the sequences from any one run covered 15-18 subjects. TCRdb independently ran MiXCR on the 5' RACE reads; one entry per CDR3 protein. The sample has around 80,000 distinct CDR3 sequences, about a tenth seen once. The study built unsorted libraries from 2 million PBMCs kept at -80 C. This clonotype was counted ten times or more. Its antigen is not identified. Sequencing was done on a sample of PBMCs. The sequence came from a man aged 40-55 years in good health.

In DNA, the CDR3 is TGCGCCAGCGGCAGGGATCGTCAAGAGACCCAGTACTTC. Amino acid sequence: CASGRDRQETQYF. The chain is built from TRBV5-1 and TRBJ2-5, with D possibly TRBD1 on 5 matching bases. V lost 7 bases and J lost 2, with 12 bases in between. Germline CDR1 reads SGHRS; CDR2 reads YFSETQ. The CDR3 spans 13 residues.